A selection of T cell receptor delta chains follows, all from one sample in a study of gamma-delta T cells after stem cell transplantation. TCRdb called clones from the RT-PCR reads again using CATT. The repertoire holds 2,500 to 3,000 delta-chain clones, with less than 30% as singletons. The specimen sequenced was gamma-delta T cells. These TCRs come from a human donor. It is not recorded whose cells these are; they may come from a transplant donor. The CDR3 runs from the conserved cysteine through the conserved F or W. The order of the fields is V gene, D gene, CDR3 length, CDR3 protein. D genes are given only for firm matches.

TRAV29/DV5,TRDD3,18,CASRTGGYRLRGTDKLIF
TRDV1,TRDD3,24,CALGEPNPNPQYWGIRRTGYKLTF
TRDV2,-,20,CACDASSPSTGYFYTDKLIF
TRDV2,TRDD3,21,CACDTSVTGGYGKVLTAQLFF
TRDV1,TRDD3,26,CALGELFPTYLQYWGIRSWDTRQMFF
TRDV1,TRDD3,18,CALGGRPTVLGDTDKLIF
TRDV1,TRDD3,23,CALGERGSSSRPTGGLYTDKLIF
TRDV1,-,14,CALGRSPLRTQLFF
TRDV2,-,15,CACDIAIKGARPLIF
TRDV1,TRDD3,15,CALGERLGDTDKLIF
TRDV3,TRDD2,18,CAFGGLPPNYHYTDKLIF
TRDV1,TRDD3,22,CALGPLMPSYWGIPTKDDKLIF
TRDV1,TRDD3,19,CAIGGCRTLYAWGSAKLIF
TRAV29/DV5,TRDD2,19,CAASLSPPSYGGYTDKLIF
TRAV29/DV5,-,20,CSVTGGAARLVALNTDKLIF
TRAV29/DV5,-,17,CAASAPASSWDTRQMFF
TRDV3,TRDD3,20,CAFNRVLRWGITFQTDKLIF
TRDV1,-,17,CALGEPPVLRGADKLIF
TRDV3,TRDD3,14,CAHGDTGYTDKLIF
TRDV2,TRDD3,16,CACDDQTGGLTAQLFF
TRDV2,-,13,CACDCKYTDKHIF
TRDV2,TRDD3,17,CACDTATGGFDTDKLIF
TRDV1,TRDD2,23,CALGERRIPTIRARSWDTRQMFF
TRDV1,TRDD3,23,CALGGPSYRLTGGYPRLTDKLIF
TRDV1,TRDD2,20,CALGGRPSYPNWAPWTKLIF
TRDV1,TRDD3,24,CALGELEIPYWGIRDRWKTDKLIF
TRDV1,-,23,CALGAKPTPLYWVINGYTDKLIF
TRDV1,TRDD3,25,CALGEQTSYVYPYWGIQRYTDKLIF
TRDV2,-,12,CACARGRGELIF
TRDV1,TRDD3,20,CALGEPAFLYWGSYTDKLIF
TRDV3,TRDD3,20,CAFIPSWPWGLGDNTDKLIF
TRDV2,-,15,CACDTRPGHPAQLFF
TRDV1,TRDD3,19,CALGRSWGILKALAAQLFF
TRDV1,TRDD3,20,CALGESTARGRGDTKGGLIF
TRDV1,TRDD3,24,CALGEPSWAFLITGGYAYTDKLIF
TRDV1,TRDD2,20,CALGETIPSYDGDHTDKLIF
TRDV1,TRDD3,20,CALGSTWYGWGIPNTDKLIF
TRDV2,-,19,CACDTGVGRKGGPRGKLIF
TRDV1,-,18,CALGNLMDWLGYPDKLIF
TRDV2,TRDD3,17,CACDTGTGGYFARQMFF
TRDV1,-,18,CALGEHPLLVDFSAHLFF
TRDV3,-,16,CAFSPLSFPLGDKLIF
TRDV1,TRDD3,18,CALGANPVLGIGRDKLIF
TRDV3,-,17,CASGSYAGWGVTDKLIF
TRAV29/DV5,-,19,CAASESFPCGIEYTDHLIF
TRDV1,-,29,CALGVLIFPGDGPHTYPLDQEHATDKLIF